The present TCR beta chain was sequenced within a study of shared clonotypes between healthy human individuals. Method: immunoSEQ multiplex PCR; TCRdb's copy keeps in-frame clones and lacks some. Among 400,000 to 600,000 clones, 75% to 80% were seen once, and the ten largest hold 9.5% to 15%. The CDR3 extends over 14 amino acids. The V end was cut by 8 bases, the J end by 3 bases, with 15 bases between. Germline V gives CDR1 MNHNY, CDR2 SVGAGI (reference sequence). The material sequenced was PBMCs. V and J are TRBV6-6 and TRBJ2-3; D may be TRBD1 (7 bases). This sequence was found in a woman aged 35 to 49 in good health. Some clones in this sample may be carry-over from other donors' samples. The CDR3 region has the DNA TGTGCCAGCGGGCGGGGACAGCAGACAGATACGCAGTATTTT. This sequence encodes CASGRGQQTDTQYF.